This T cell receptor (beta chain) was captured in a study of T cell repertoires in cytomegalovirus infection. Study context: Epitope selection comprised recently identified HLA-C-restricted CMV epitopes and well-studied HLA-B-restricted CMV epitopes. TCR beta signatures that were public indicated CMV infection and matching HLA type. General study results and limits: There were HLA-C-restricted CMV-specific TCR beta clonotypes dominating the ex vivo response. Using cumulative public TCR beta family frequency, the authors identified those who carried CMV together with the relevant HLA.

The V end was cut by 6 bases, the J end by 0 bases, with 13 bases between. Germline assignment: CDR1 LNHDA and CDR2 SQIVND (reference sequence). The CDR3 has 15 amino acids. A word on this clonotype: Its target is unknown.

TCRdb recomputed calls from the reads with MiXCR, one row per CDR3 protein. This sample has roughly 570,000 distinct CDR3 sequences, with about 40% found just once. This clonotype was sampled from a human donor in good health (CMV status not recorded). Some clones in this sample may be carry-over from other donors' samples. This specimen was cultured PBMCs, taken from culture after CMV antigen stimulation. This chain links TRBV19 with TRBJ2-3; D is perhaps TRBD2 (6 bases). This chain's CDR3 is CASSGAGISTDTQYF. CDR3 in DNA: TGTGCCAGTAGCGGCGCGGGGATTAGCACAGATACGCAGTATTTT.